This T cell receptor beta chain was recovered during a study of T-cell reconstitution after alpha-beta-depleted transplantation in children. Notes on the study in general: Expanded clones from the graft, numbering several hundred, reportedly supplied alpha-beta T cells about two months after transplant. Some patients showed high day-60 TCRbeta diversity, which derived from surviving recipient T cells and thymic progenitors.

During its preparation, the TCRbeta library received unique molecular identifiers. Each CDR3 protein gets one entry after TCRdb re-called the PCR reads with MiXCR. The repertoire includes about 830,000 distinct CDR3 sequences, roughly 15% of them detected once, and around 4.5% sits in the top ten. As concerns this clonotype: Its antigen remains unidentified.

Per germline, CDR1 MNHEY and CDR2 SMNVEV (reference sequence). V shed 3 bases and J 6 bases; nucleotides not matched to a gene: 4. The CDR3 contains 14 residues. The chain uses TRBV27 and TRBJ1-5; 8 nucleotides align to TRBD1. The clonotype comes from a male patient younger than 18 who had a stem cell transplant for acute lymphoblastic leukemia, so the T cells may come from the graft donor. The source was PBMCs, mostly from graft donor cells, collected 360 days after TCRalphabeta/CD19-depleted stem cell transplant. In DNA form, the CDR3 reads TGTGCCAGCAGTTTCCAGGGGGCCACTCAGCCCCAGCATTTT. Translation gives CASSFQGATQPQHF.